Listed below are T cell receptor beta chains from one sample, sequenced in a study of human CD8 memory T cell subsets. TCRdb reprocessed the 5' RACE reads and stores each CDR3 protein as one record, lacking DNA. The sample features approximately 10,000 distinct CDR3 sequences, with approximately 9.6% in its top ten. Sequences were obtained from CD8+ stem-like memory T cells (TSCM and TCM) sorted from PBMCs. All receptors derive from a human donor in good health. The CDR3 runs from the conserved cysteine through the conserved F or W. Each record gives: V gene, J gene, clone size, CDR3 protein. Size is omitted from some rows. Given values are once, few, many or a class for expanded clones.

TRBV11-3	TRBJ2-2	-	CASRTYTGELFF
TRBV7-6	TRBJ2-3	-	CASSLAGGSTDTQYF
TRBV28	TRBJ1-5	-	CASSFDRGPQPQHF
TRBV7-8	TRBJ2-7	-	CASSPTGRAYEQYF
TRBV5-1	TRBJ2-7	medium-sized	CASSLVGPIYEQYF
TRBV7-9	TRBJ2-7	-	CASSYPPGSILKYEQYF
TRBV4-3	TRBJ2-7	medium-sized	CASSLGTGFYEQYF
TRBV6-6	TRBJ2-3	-	CASRIAGEVDTQYF
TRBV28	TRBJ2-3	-	CASSFLSGTDTQYF
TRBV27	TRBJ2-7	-	CASSLGGATRYEQYF
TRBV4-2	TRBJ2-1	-	CASSPGGTGEYEQFF
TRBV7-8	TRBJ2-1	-	CASSLAGAYNEQFF
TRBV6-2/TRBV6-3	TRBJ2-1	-	CASSYSSWALKIYNEQFF
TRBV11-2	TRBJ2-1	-	CASSLNSGAVNEQFF
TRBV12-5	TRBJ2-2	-	CASGLVRDSLPGELFF
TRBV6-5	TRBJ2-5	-	CASSYPGDGQYF
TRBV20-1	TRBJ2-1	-	CSADGPLLNEQFF
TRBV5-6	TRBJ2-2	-	CASSSGQGYIEFPGELFF
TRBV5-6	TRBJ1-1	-	CASSFRFVGATEAFF
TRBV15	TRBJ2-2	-	CATSSRTQASTGELFF
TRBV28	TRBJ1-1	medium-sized	CASRWTNTEAFF
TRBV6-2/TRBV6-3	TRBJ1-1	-	CASSFPDRAQQVTLEAFF
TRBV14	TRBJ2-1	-	CASSQWGNEQFF
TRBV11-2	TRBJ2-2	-	CASRTLLADPAGGELFF
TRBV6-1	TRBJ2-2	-	CASSDRTGFGELFF
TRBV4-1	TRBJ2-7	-	CASSQDRSGRLMQYF
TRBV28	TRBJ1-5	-	CASSEEGRWDQPQHF
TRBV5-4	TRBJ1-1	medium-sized	CASSFRFGQNTEAFF
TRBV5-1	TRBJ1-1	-	CASTVAGVNTEAFF
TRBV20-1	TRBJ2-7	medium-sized	CSGGAQGRYEQYF
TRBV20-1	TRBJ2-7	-	CSADRESSYEQYF
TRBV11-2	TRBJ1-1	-	CASGQMNTEAFF
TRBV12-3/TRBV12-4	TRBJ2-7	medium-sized	CASSPGLVYEQYF
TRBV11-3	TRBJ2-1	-	CASSFSFEQFF
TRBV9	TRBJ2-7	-	CASSVGGLESYEQYF
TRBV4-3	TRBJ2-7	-	CASSQDRTATYEQYF
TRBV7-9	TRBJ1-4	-	CASSLGQGPAKLFF
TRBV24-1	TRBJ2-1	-	CATSERTSGSDEQFF
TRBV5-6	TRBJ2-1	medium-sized	CASSLRVAGGLLYNEQFF
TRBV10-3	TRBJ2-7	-	CAIRAGGNEQYF
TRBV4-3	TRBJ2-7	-	CASSQGTGMSYEQYF
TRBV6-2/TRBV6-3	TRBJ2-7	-	CASSTQGHSYEQYF
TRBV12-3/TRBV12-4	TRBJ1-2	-	CASHRDFNYGYTF
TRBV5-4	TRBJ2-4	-	CASSSLGEGKNIQYF
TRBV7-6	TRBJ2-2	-	CASSAPGQGARTGELFF
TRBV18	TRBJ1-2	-	CASSLGQPNYGYTF
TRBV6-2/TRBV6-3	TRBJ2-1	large	CASSSPSQGYEQFF
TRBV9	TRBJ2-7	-	CASSVDGFSYEQYF
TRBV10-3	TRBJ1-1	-	CATQGLNTEAFF
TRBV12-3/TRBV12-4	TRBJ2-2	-	CASSPTKGRANTGELFF
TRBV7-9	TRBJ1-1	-	CASSSDTAEAFF
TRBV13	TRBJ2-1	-	CASSLPGQTVEQFF
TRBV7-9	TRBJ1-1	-	CASSLAIGASFF
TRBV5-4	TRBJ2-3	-	CASSLGERTDTQYF
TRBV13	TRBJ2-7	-	CASSLGRNSYEQYF
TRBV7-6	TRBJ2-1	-	CASSQLGSGEQFF
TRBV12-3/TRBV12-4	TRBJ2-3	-	CASSSGLAASTDTQYF